These 2 T cell receptor beta chains were sequenced from one sample in a study of cytomegalovirus exposure and HLA in healthy donors. The PCR made use of 60 Vbeta and 13 Jbeta primers. Only in-frame clones appear in the TCRdb table, and some are missing; sequencing was by immunoSEQ multiplex PCR. The sample includes 130,000 or so clones, 74% of them seen just once. Source material: PBMCs. All receptors come from a man between 18 and 29 years old in good health and CMV-seropositive.

The chain employs TRBV6-6 and TRBJ2-7; 8 bases agree with TRBD1. Germline V gene sequence: CDR1 MNHNY, CDR2 SVGAGI (reference sequence). The CDR3 sequence is 15 residues long. Losses at the gene ends were 4 bases for V and 2 bases for J; bases not matched to a gene: 7. Written as DNA, the CDR3 is TGTGCCAGCAGTTCGGTCAGGGGGCTCGCCTACGAGCAGTACTTC. Translating it yields CASSSVRGLAYEQYF.

Concerning this clone: This likely comes from a read error, as the CDR3 has no conserved phenylalanine or tryptophan at its end. The rearrangement links TRBV28 to TRBJ1-2; D is perhaps TRBD1 (5 bases). V lost 6 bases and J lost 4, with 15 bases in between. Germline V gene sequence: CDR1 MDHEN, CDR2 SYDVKM. The CDR3 has 14 amino acids. The DNA for the CDR3 is TGTGCCAGCAGAACTACGGGACTTGGCTATGGCTACACCGTC. As protein: CASRTTGLGYGYTV.